This is a list of T cell receptor beta chains from one sample in a study of cytomegalovirus exposure and HLA in healthy donors. Sequenced by immunoSEQ multiplex PCR; TCRdb stores in-frame clones only, minus some. This repertoire shows 110,000 or so clones, roughly 69% found once; its top ten account for approximately 5.4%. The sequencing input was PBMCs. Source of these receptors: a woman between 70 and 85 years old in good health and CMV-seropositive. Both conserved end residues are part of each CDR3. A D gene is named only where the DNA matches it firmly. Clone size is not always given. Where it is, it says once, few, many or a class for expanded clones.

TRBJ1-1 | TRBD1 | TRBV11-2 | - | TGTGCCAGCAGCCCCCGGGACAGAGGGGACCCTGAAGCTTTCTTT | CASSPRDRGDPEAFF
TRBJ1-2 | TRBD1 | TRBV2 | once | TGTGCCAGCAAGGACAGGGGGAATTATGGCTACACCTTC | CASKDRGNYGYTF
TRBJ1-2 | - | TRBV19 | - | TGTGCCAGTACCGGGGGGGTCGGTGGCTACACCTTC | CASTGGVGGYTF
TRBJ2-5 | - | TRBV6-5 | - | TGTGCCAGTGGCAGACAAGAGACCCAGTACTTC | CASGRQETQYF
TRBJ2-3 | - | TRBV7-2 | - | TGTGCCAGCAGCTTAGCCAGGGGCGGAATAGATACGCAGTATTTT | CASSLARGGIDTQYF
TRBJ2-3 | - | TRBV15 | once | TGTGCCACCAGCAGAGATGGGTCGCGGGGTAGCACAGATACGCAGTATTTT | CATSRDGSRGSTDTQYF
TRBJ1-2 | TRBD1 | TRBV29-1 | few | TGCAGCGTTGTGGCAAACAGGGGGGGAGGCTACACCTTC | CSVVANRGGGYTF
TRBJ1-1 | TRBD1 | TRBV7-2 | - | TGTGCCAGCAGCTCGCGGACAGGGAACACTGAAGCTTTCTTT | CASSSRTGNTEAFF
TRBJ1-5 | TRBD1 | TRBV28 | - | TGTGCCAGCAGTTCCCCGACAGGGGATAGCAATCAGCCCCAGCATTTT | CASSSPTGDSNQPQHF
TRBJ1-6 | TRBD1 | TRBV30 | once | TGTGCCTGGAGTGAAGGGGGCCTGCTCCTCCACTTT | CAWSEGGLLLHF
TRBJ1-1 | - | TRBV9 | - | TGTGCCAGCAGCGTACTCGGGAGCACTGAAGCTTTCTTT | CASSVLGSTEAFF
TRBJ2-7 | - | TRBV30 | - | TGTGCCTGGAGTACGGGGCAGGGGCTTTACGAGCAGTACTTC | CAWSTGQGLYEQYF
TRBJ1-2 | - | TRBV7-2 | - | TGTGCCAGCAGCTTAGTCAGGGGTAACTATGGCTACACCTTC | CASSLVRGNYGYTF
TRBJ1-5 | - | TRBV18 | - | TGTGCCAGCTCACCACGGCGCGGAAATGCAAATCAGCCCCAGCATTTT | CASSPRRGNANQPQHF
TRBJ1-5 | - | TRBV5-8 | once | TGTGCCAGCAGCTTGGGGGAGAATAGAGGGCAGCCCCAGCATTTT | CASSLGENRGQPQHF
TRBJ1-6 | TRBD1 | TRBV19 | few | TGTGCCAGTAGTCCCATGACAGGGGATCCCCTCCACTTT | CASSPMTGDPLHF
TRBJ1-1 | - | TRBV7-2 | few | TGTGCCAGCAGCTCCTCCCAGGTGTACACTGAAGCTTTCTTT | CASSSSQVYTEAFF
TRBJ1-1 | TRBD1 | TRBV7-2 | - | TGTGCCAGCAGCTCGGGACAGCCGAACACTGAAGCTTTCTTT | CASSSGQPNTEAFF
TRBJ2-3 | - | TRBV7-2 | - | TGTGCCAGCAGCCCCATGGGACTCCCCACAGATACGCAGTATTTT | CASSPMGLPTDTQYF
TRBJ1-1 | - | TRBV18 | - | TGTGCCAGCTCCATACAGGCGAACACTGAAGCTTTCTTT | CASSIQANTEAFF
TRBJ2-7 | - | TRBV6-6 | - | TGTGCCAGCAGTTCCTCCGCGGGGTCCTACGAGCAGTACTTC | CASSSSAGSYEQYF
TRBJ1-5 | - | TRBV7-8 | few | TGTGCCAGCAGCTTAGCATGGGGGCAGGGTCAGCCCCAGCATTTT | CASSLAWGQGQPQHF
TRBJ1-2 | TRBD1 | TRBV27 | once | TGTGCCGCACGACAGGGACGCTATGGCTACACCTTC | CAARQGRYGYTF
TRBJ2-2 | - | TRBV4-1 | - | TGCGCCAGCAGCCAAGGGGGAGGGGACAGGATCACCGGGGAGCTGTTTTTT | CASSQGGGDRITGELFF
TRBJ1-6 | - | TRBV30 | - | TGTGCCTGGAGTGTATGGTCCGCGGATTCACCCCTCCACTTT | CAWSVWSADSPLHF
TRBJ2-7 | TRBD2 | TRBV10-1 | - | TGCGCCAGCAGTGAGGGGGGGAGCGGGGGCTACGAGCAGTACTTC | CASSEGGSGGYEQYF
TRBJ2-7 | - | TRBV5-1 | - | TGCGCCAGCAGCAAGGACACTGCCGAGCAGTACTTC | CASSKDTAEQYF
TRBJ1-6 | - | TRBV5-6 | few | TGTGCCAGCAGTCCGCGGAACTATAATTCACCCCTCCACTTT | CASSPRNYNSPLHF
TRBJ1-5 | - | TRBV7-4 | - | TGTGCCAGCAGCGCCAAAACTAGGGAGGATAGCAATCAGCCCCAGCATTTT | CASSAKTREDSNQPQHF
TRBJ1-2 | - | TRBV6-5 | - | TGTGCCAGCAGTTACACAGGGTACTATGGCTACACCTTC | CASSYTGYYGYTF